A selection of T cell receptor beta chains follows, all from one sample in a study of blood T cell repertoires in COVID-19. Produced via immunoSEQ multiplex PCR; TCRdb's table is partial and in-frame only. The table lists about 160,000 clones, around 83% of them singletons. Input material: peripheral blood. The source of these receptors is a man aged 40-50 years with acute or convalescent COVID-19. Each CDR3 is given with its conserved first and last residue. Rows may omit the clone size; those that give it use once, few, many or a size class.

cdr3_length	v_call	clone_size	cdr3_aa
14	TRBV9	once	CASSPQGTTYEQYF
15	TRBV7-3	.	CASSQFGLVTDTQYF
15	TRBV7-2	.	CASRPQGGLDTEAFF
17	TRBV24-1	.	CATSDPQGEGSTDTQYF
13	TRBV12-3/TRBV12-4	.	CASSFGVNDEQFF
15	TRBV6-5	.	CASSYSGTANYGYTF
18	TRBV30	.	CAWNPPGLAGGGTDTQYF
13	TRBV12-3/TRBV12-4	.	CASSLGGLETQYF
15	TRBV19	.	CASSNTGTAAYEQYF
16	TRBV21-1	.	CASSKTQGGGEEKLFF
14	TRBV9	.	CASSVVGGDTEAFF
15	TRBV5-4	few	CASSLGDSHNSPLHF
15	TRBV2	.	CASSSGTGKSSGYTF
16	TRBV5-8	.	CASSLQRVFIYNEQFF
14	TRBV19	.	CASKREGLNTEAFF
18	TRBV27	.	CASSLARDRNSGANVLTF
16	TRBV9	.	CASSVLGASGVGEQFF
16	TRBV5-1	.	CASSLARGNLNYGYTF
14	TRBV29-1	.	CSGHTGDSTGELFF
14	TRBV30	few	CAWSVSGYNSPLHF
13	TRBV29-1	.	CSVEVGGRETQYF
14	TRBV6-6	.	CASTRQGQDTEAFF
16	TRBV9	.	CASSPRSGTGGNEQFF
15	TRBV10-3	.	CAISEGLFSNQPQHF
15	TRBV2	.	CASSYDGGLAQPQHF
13	TRBV30	.	CAWSRGQGYEQYF
18	TRBV9	.	CASSVATSSGGLQETQYF
14	TRBV7-9	once	CASSPDRTGNTIYF
17	TRBV21-1	.	CASRLDSPARYTGELFF
14	TRBV2	.	CASRTGQGKETQYF
14	TRBV10-1	.	CATQKTGGSYEQYF
14	TRBV2	.	CASRQNDPAYEQYF
16	TRBV5-8	.	CASSLGQAIGNQPQHF
15	TRBV2	.	CASSQVADRGQPQHF
12	TRBV10-2	.	CASSGTDQPQHF
14	TRBV7-2	once	CASSPPTGGTEAFF
10	TRBV20-1	.	CSASRGEAFF
15	TRBV9	.	CASSPGQGGAYEQYF
17	TRBV4-1	.	CASTRTSGGAGTGELFF
14	TRBV18	.	CASSPPSVGTEAFF
14	TRBV5-1	few	CASSLMGAQETQYF
14	TRBV6-5	.	CASSSGLGGNTIYF
16	TRBV4-1	.	CASSRLSGTSTNEQFF
13	TRBV24-1	.	CATGTPNTGELFF
17	TRBV4-3	.	CASSQPFVAGGTDTQYF
13	TRBV6-2/TRBV6-3	.	CASSLDSYNEQFF
16	TRBV29-1	.	CSVEGPAQGLLHTQYF
14	TRBV7-2	.	CASSLEGLTNEQFF
20	TRBV5-1	.	CASSLEPSGARRSSTDTQYF
12	TRBV7-2	.	CASSLGYQPQHF
15	TRBV7-9	.	CASSFDRGPYYGYTF